Listed below are T cell receptor beta chains from one sample, sequenced in a study of blood T cell repertoires in COVID-19. Libraries were prepared by immunoSEQ multiplex PCR; TCRdb keeps only in-frame clonotypes and omits some of them. Altogether fewer than 400,000 clones are present, roughly 85% being singletons, with the ten largest covering roughly 3.7%. Sequenced sample: peripheral blood. The source of these receptors is a woman under 30 with acute or convalescent COVID-19. CDR3s include the opening cysteine and the closing phenylalanine or tryptophan. Each record gives: V gene, clone size, D gene, J gene, CDR3 protein, CDR3 DNA. D genes are given only for firm matches. Clone size is stated in some rows and not others, as once, few, many or a class when expanded.

TRBV9	.	.	TRBJ1-5	CASSGGGNQPQHF	TGTGCCAGCAGCGGCGGCGGCAATCAGCCCCAGCATTTT
TRBV10-1	.	.	TRBJ2-7	CASGDNYEQYF	TGCGCCAGCGGGGACAACTACGAGCAGTACTTC
TRBV28	.	TRBD1	TRBJ1-5	CASSLTQGANQPQHF	TGTGCCAGCAGTTTAACACAGGGGGCCAATCAGCCCCAGCATTTT
TRBV12-3/TRBV12-4	.	TRBD1	TRBJ1-1	CASIRDRGREAFF	TGTGCCAGCATTAGAGACAGGGGGCGGGAAGCTTTCTTT
TRBV14	.	.	TRBJ1-1	CASSRGQQGEAFF	TGTGCCAGCAGCCGCGGACAGCAAGGTGAAGCTTTCTTT
TRBV7-8	.	.	TRBJ2-5	CASSLSDRGTQYF	TGTGCCAGCAGCTTATCGGACCGGGGGACCCAGTACTTC
TRBV5-6	once	TRBD1	TRBJ1-2	CASSSGTGVRLGGYTF	TGTGCCAGCAGCTCCGGGACAGGGGTAAGGTTAGGCGGCTACACCTTC
TRBV7-8	.	.	TRBJ1-5	CASRDSHNQPQHF	TGTGCCAGCAGGGACAGTCATAATCAGCCCCAGCATTTT
TRBV6-1	.	.	TRBJ1-6	CASSEALHQNSPLHF	TGTGCCAGCAGTGAAGCGCTTCATCAGAATTCACCCCTCCACTTT
TRBV4-1	.	.	TRBJ1-1	CASSQDRAGNTEAFF	TGCGCCAGCAGCCAAGATCGCGCAGGGAACACTGAAGCTTTCTTT
TRBV2	.	TRBD1	TRBJ2-7	CASRGLGQGEGYF	TGTGCCAGCAGGGGACTGGGACAGGGCGAGGGGTACTTC
TRBV9	.	TRBD1	TRBJ1-2	CASSVAGQGGYGYTF	TGTGCCAGCAGCGTAGCAGGACAGGGGGGCTATGGCTACACCTTC
TRBV29-1	.	.	TRBJ1-2	CSFIYGYTF	TGCAGCTTCATTTATGGCTACACCTTC
TRBV27	.	.	TRBJ2-4	CASSGLNGIQYF	TGTGCCAGCAGTGGCCTTAATGGCATTCAGTACTTC
TRBV19	.	.	TRBJ2-2	CASSIVERDTGELFF	TGTGCCAGTAGTATAGTGGAGCGGGACACCGGGGAGCTGTTTTTT
TRBV5-8	.	.	TRBJ2-7	CASSLFGTPSYEQYF	TGTGCCAGCAGCTTGTTTGGGACACCATCCTACGAGCAGTACTTC
TRBV7-8	.	.	TRBJ2-3	CASSLGGRDTQYF	TGTGCCAGCAGCTTAGGGGGGCGAGATACGCAGTATTTT
TRBV6-5	.	TRBD1	TRBJ1-6	CASRSTGVNSPLHF	TGTGCCAGCAGGTCTACAGGGGTGAATTCACCCCTCCACTTT
TRBV5-1	.	TRBD1	TRBJ1-4	CASSFQGQGGNEKLFF	TGCGCCAGCAGCTTTCAAGGACAGGGCGGTAATGAAAAACTGTTTTTT
TRBV4-2	.	.	TRBJ2-2	CASSPRLPPNTGELFF	TGTGCCAGCAGCCCCCGACTACCTCCGAACACCGGGGAGCTGTTTTTT
TRBV19	.	.	TRBJ1-5	CASSQGWENQPQHF	TGTGCCAGTAGCCAGGGGTGGGAAAATCAGCCCCAGCATTTT
TRBV9	.	.	TRBJ2-1	CASSVSSGFYNEQFF	TGTGCCAGCAGCGTTTCAAGCGGATTCTACAATGAGCAGTTCTTC
TRBV2	.	TRBD2	TRBJ2-7	CASLPTSGGPRGQYF	TGTGCCAGTCTCCCGACTAGCGGGGGCCCCCGAGGGCAGTACTTC
TRBV7-9	few	TRBD1	TRBJ2-3	CASSPGQGYTDTQYF	TGTGCCAGCAGCCCGGGACAGGGATACACAGATACGCAGTATTTT
TRBV15	.	.	TRBJ2-7	CATKIVTGTFSYEQYF	TGTGCCACCAAGATAGTAACCGGGACATTTTCCTACGAGCAGTACTTC
TRBV11-3	.	.	TRBJ2-1	CASSLLGAYNEQFF	TGTGCCAGCAGCTTACTGGGGGCGTACAATGAGCAGTTCTTC
TRBV9	.	.	TRBJ2-2	CASSVSHFLGNRGSNTGELFF	TGTGCCAGCAGCGTAAGCCACTTTTTGGGGAACCGCGGGTCGAACACCGGGGAGCTGTTTTTT
TRBV6-6	.	TRBD1	TRBJ1-4	CASSQWTGVEKLFF	TGTGCCAGCAGTCAATGGACAGGGGTTGAAAAACTGTTTTTT
TRBV5-1	.	.	TRBJ1-1	CASSQDRNTEAFF	TGCGCCAGCAGCCAAGACAGGAACACTGAAGCTTTCTTT
TRBV5-8	.	TRBD1	TRBJ2-7	CASGPRQGIGYEQYF	TGTGCCAGCGGCCCCCGACAGGGAATAGGCTACGAGCAGTACTTC
TRBV9	.	.	TRBJ1-6	CASRQEGNSPLHF	TGTGCCAGCAGACAGGAGGGGAATTCACCCCTCCACTTT
TRBV25-1	once	TRBD1	TRBJ1-2	CASSPTIGTGGRYTF	TGTGCCAGCAGCCCTACAATCGGGACAGGGGGTCGCTACACCTTC
TRBV11-2	.	.	TRBJ1-6	CASKSGVISYNSPLHF	TGTGCCAGCAAATCGGGGGTTATTTCCTATAATTCACCCCTCCACTTT
TRBV27	.	.	TRBJ1-1	CASSLDRRNTEAFF	TGTGCCAGCAGTTTAGACAGACGAAACACTGAAGCTTTCTTT
TRBV18	.	.	TRBJ1-1	CASSAMTDPNTEAFF	TGTGCCAGCTCAGCGATGACAGATCCGAACACTGAAGCTTTCTTT
TRBV5-1	few	TRBD1	TRBJ1-2	CASSLEAGGHNYGYTF	TGCGCCAGCAGCTTGGAGGCAGGGGGGCATAACTATGGCTACACCTTC
TRBV9	.	TRBD1	TRBJ2-2	CASSQSRQGAGTGELFF	TGTGCCAGCAGCCAAAGTCGACAGGGGGCGGGCACCGGGGAGCTGTTTTTT
TRBV12-3/TRBV12-4	.	TRBD2	TRBJ2-1	CASSFGGDNEQFF	TGTGCCAGCAGTTTTGGGGGGGACAATGAGCAGTTCTTC
TRBV29-1	.	.	TRBJ2-1	CSVVAQDPGNEQFF	TGCAGCGTTGTCGCACAGGACCCGGGCAATGAGCAGTTCTTC
TRBV27	.	TRBD1	TRBJ1-6	CASSSDRGPAPLHF	TGTGCCAGCAGTTCGGACAGGGGACCCGCACCCCTCCACTTT
TRBV9	.	.	TRBJ2-1	CASSAVGSGLSSYNEQFF	TGTGCCAGCAGCGCGGTAGGTAGCGGCCTTAGCTCCTACAATGAGCAGTTCTTC